This TCR beta chain was identified during a study of T cells expressing NK-cell markers. At the level of the study: The study sequenced eight donors, seven HCMV-seropositive and one seronegative. Study conclusions and caveats: Similarly, these clonotypes led the CD3+CD56-NKG2C+ fraction as well in four donors.

CDR3 length: 13 residues. Germline lookup yields CDR1 DFQATT and CDR2 SNEGSKA (reference sequence). On this clonotype itself: As yet, its antigen is unknown.

TCRdb re-called the 5' RACE reads; every CDR3 protein appears as one record, without DNA. The listing contains roughly 120,000 distinct CDR3 sequences. The source of this sequence is a woman between 18 and 75 years old in good health. This chain uses TRBV20-1 with TRBJ2-5. Source material: blood T cells: a sorted CD56 or NKG2C T cell subset, CD4+ or CD8+ T cells, or bulk PBMC T cells (not recorded which). CDR3 amino acids: CNADWTLQETQYF.